The clone carrying this TCR beta chain was recorded once. Its antigen is not identified. Other DNA variants within this sample encode the same CDR3. The data belong to a study of OX40 agonist ivuxolimab in advanced cancers. Overall study context: Eligibility rules accepted prior anti-PD-1, anti-PD-L1 or anti-CTLA-4 therapy, and over 35% had some. Findings of the study overall: On average, CD8+ T cells had more expanded clones than CD4+. The authors did not determine the antigen specificity of the expanded peripheral T cells.

Measured with immunoSEQ multiplex PCR; TCRdb has only the in-frame clones, and not every one. The top ten hold 0.26% of the sample, which has around 95,000 clones, approximately 93% seen once. This CDR3 region has 12 residues. V was pared by 5 bases and J by 0 bases, with 3 bases between. Germline V lookup: CDR1 SGHAT, CDR2 FQNNGV. Autoimmune disease history or systemic immunosuppression led to patient exclusion. The sample here was CD4+ or CD8+ T cells sorted from blood, taken in a trial of the OX40 agonist ivuxolimab. The V call is TRBV11-2, the J call TRBJ2-3; unclear D gene. The clonotype comes from an adult with an advanced solid tumor such as melanoma, head and neck, liver or kidney cancer. The CDR3 sequence: CASSQSTDTQYF. The CDR3 DNA is TGTGCCAGCAGCCAAAGCACAGATACGCAGTATTTT.